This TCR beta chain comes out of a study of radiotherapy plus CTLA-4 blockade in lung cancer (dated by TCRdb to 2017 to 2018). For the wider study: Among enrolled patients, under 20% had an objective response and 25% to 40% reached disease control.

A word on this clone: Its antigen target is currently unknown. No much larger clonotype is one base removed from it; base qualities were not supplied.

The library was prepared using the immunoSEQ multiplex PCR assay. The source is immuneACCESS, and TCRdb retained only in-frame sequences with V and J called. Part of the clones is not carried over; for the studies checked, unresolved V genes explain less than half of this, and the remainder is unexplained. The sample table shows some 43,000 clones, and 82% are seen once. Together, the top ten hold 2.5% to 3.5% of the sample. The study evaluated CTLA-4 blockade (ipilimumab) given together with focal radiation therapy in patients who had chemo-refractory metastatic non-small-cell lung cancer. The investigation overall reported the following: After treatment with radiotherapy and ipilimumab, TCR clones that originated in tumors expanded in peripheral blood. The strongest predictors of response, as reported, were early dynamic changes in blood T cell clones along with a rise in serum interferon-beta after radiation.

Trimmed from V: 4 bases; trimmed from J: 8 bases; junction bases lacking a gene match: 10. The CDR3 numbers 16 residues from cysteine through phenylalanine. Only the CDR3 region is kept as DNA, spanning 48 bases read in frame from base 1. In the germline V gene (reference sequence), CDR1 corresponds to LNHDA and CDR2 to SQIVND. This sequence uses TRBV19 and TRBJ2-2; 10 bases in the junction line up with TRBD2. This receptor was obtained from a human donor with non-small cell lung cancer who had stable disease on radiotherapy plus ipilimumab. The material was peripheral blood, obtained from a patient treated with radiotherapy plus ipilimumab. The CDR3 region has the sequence CASSTPTSGPGGELFF. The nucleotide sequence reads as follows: TGTGCCAGTAGTACCCCGACTAGCGGGCCCGGGGGGGAGCTGTTTTTT.